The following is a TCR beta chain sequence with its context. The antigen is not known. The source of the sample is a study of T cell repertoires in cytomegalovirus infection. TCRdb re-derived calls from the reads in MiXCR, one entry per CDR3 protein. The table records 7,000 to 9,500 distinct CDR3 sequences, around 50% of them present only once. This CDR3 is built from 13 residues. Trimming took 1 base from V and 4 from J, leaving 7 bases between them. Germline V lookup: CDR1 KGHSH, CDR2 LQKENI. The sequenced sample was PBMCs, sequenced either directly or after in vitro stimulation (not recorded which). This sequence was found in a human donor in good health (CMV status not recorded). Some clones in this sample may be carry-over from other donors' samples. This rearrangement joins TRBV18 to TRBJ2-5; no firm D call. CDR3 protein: CASSPRSPETQYF. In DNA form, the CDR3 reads TGTGCCAGCTCACCACGATCCCCAGAGACCCAGTACTTC.